This TCR beta chain was obtained from a study of T cell changes during pregnancy in multiple sclerosis. TCRdb keeps only in-frame clones here, not all; method: immunoSEQ multiplex PCR. Among fewer than 65,000 clones listed, roughly 90% were seen once. CDR3 length: 14 residues. V was shortened by 5 bases and J by 4 bases, with 14 bases between the two germline ends. CDR1 and CDR2 (germline): KGHSH, LQKENI. The chain is built from TRBV18 and TRBJ1-1, with a weak D call TRBD1 (5 bases). The receptor comes from a female donor in good health, enrolled as a control in a pregnancy study. Sample: peripheral blood, taken in the first trimester of pregnancy. For the CDR3, the DNA is TGTGCCAGCTCAACATGGGGGAGGAGCACTGAAGCTTTCTTT. It codes for CASSTWGRSTEAFF.